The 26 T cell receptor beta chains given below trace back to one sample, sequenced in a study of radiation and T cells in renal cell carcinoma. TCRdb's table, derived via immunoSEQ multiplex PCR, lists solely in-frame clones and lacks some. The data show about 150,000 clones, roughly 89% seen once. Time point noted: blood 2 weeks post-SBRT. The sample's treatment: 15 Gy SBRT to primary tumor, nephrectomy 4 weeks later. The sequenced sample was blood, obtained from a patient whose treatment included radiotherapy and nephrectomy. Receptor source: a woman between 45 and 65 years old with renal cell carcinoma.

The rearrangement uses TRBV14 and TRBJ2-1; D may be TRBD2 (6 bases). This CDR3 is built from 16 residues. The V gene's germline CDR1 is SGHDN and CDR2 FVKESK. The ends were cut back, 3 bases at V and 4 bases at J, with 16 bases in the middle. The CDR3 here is CASSQAGLPSYNEQFF. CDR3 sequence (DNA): TGTGCCAGCAGCCAGGCGGGACTCCCTTCTTACAATGAGCAGTTCTTC.

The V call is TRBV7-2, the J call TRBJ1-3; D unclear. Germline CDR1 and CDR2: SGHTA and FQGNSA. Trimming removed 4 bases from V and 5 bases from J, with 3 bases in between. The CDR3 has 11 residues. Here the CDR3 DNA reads TGTGCCAGCAGCTCCCGAAACACCATATATTTT. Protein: CASSSRNTIYF.

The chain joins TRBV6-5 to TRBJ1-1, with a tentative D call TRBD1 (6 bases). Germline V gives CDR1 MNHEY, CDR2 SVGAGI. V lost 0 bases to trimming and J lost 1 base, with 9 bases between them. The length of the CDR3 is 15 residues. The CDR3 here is CASSYSGGRNTEAFF. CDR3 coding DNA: TGTGCCAGCAGTTACTCGGGGGGGCGGAACACTGAAGCTTTCTTT.

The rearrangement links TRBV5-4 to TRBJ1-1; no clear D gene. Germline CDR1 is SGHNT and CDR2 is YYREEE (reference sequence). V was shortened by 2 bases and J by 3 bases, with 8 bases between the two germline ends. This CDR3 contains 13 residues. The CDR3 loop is CASSFSLDTEAFF. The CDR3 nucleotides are TGTGCCAGCAGCTTTAGCCTCGACACTGAAGCTTTCTTT.

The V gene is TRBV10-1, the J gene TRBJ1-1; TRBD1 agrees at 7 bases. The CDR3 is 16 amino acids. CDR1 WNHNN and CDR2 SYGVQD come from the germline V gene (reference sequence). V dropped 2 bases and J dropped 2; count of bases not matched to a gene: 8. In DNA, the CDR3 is TGCGCCAGCAGTGAGGGGGACAGCGACACCAACACTGAAGCTTTCTTT. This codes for CASSEGDSDTNTEAFF.

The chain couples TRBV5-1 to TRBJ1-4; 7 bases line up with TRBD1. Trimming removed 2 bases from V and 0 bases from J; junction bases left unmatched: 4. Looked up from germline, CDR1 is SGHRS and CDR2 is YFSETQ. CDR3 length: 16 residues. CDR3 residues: CASSFGQGATNEKLFF. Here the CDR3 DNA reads TGCGCCAGCAGCTTCGGTCAGGGGGCAACTAATGAAAAACTGTTTTTT.

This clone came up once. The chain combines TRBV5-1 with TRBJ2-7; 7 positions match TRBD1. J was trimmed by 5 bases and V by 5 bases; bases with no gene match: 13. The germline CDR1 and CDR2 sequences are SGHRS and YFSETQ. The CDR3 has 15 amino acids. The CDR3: CASSSGDRDWNEQYF. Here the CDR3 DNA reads TGCGCCAGCAGTTCGGGCGACAGGGATTGGAACGAGCAGTACTTC.

In DNA, the CDR3 is TGTGCCAGCTCGGCTGGGGGAGGTCGGCAGCCCCAGCATTTT. It encodes CASSAGGGRQPQHF. This chain connects TRBV18 to TRBJ1-5; a weak D match, TRBD1 (5 bases). Germline CDR1 and CDR2: KGHSH and LQKENI. The germline V and J ends were trimmed by 6 bases and 7 bases, with 16 bases remaining between them. The CDR3 totals 14 residues.

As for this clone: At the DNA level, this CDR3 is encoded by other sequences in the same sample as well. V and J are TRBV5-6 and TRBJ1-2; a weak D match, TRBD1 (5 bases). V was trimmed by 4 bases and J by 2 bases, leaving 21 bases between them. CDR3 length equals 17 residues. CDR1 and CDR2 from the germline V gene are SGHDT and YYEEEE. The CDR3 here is CASSRYSRDLGNYGYTF. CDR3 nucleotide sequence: TGTGCCAGCAGCAGATACTCTAGGGACCTAGGGAACTATGGCTACACCTTC.

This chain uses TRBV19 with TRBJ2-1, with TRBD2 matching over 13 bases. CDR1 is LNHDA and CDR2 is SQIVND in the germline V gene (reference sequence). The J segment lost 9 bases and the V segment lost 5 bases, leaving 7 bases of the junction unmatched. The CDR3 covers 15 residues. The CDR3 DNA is TGTGCCAGTAGTCCTACTAGCGGGGGGGGCAGTGAGCAGTTCTTC. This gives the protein CASSPTSGGGSEQFF.

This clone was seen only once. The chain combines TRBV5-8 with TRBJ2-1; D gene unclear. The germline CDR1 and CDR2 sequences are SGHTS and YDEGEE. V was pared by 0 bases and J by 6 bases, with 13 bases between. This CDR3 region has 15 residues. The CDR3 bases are TGTGCCAGCAGCTTGGACAGACGGCACCTCAATGAGCAGTTCTTC. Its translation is CASSLDRRHLNEQFF.

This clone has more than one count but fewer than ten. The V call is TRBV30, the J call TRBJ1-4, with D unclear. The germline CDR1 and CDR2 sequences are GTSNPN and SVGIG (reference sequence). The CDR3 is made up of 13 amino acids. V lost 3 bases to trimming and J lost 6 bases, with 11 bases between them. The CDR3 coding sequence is TGTGCCTGGAGCTACGGTCATGATGAAAAACTGTTTTTT. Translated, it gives CAWSYGHDEKLFF.

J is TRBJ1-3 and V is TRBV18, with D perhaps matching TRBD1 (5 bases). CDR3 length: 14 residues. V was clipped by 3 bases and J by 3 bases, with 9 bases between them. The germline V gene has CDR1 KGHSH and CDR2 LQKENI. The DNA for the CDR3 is TGTGCCAGCTCACCCGGCAGGGATGGAAACACCATATATTTT. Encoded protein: CASSPGRDGNTIYF.

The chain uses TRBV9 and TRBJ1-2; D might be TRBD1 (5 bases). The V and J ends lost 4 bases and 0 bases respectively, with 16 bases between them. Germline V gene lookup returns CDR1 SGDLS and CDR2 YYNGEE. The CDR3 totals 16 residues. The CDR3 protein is CASSPRDADSNYGYTF. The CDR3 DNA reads TGTGCCAGCAGCCCGCGGGACGCGGATTCTAACTATGGCTACACCTTC.

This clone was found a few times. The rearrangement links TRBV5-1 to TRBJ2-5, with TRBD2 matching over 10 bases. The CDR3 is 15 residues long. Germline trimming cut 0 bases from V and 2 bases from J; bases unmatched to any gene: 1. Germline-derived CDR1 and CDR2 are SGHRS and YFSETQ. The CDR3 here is CASSLERGGQETQYF. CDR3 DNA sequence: TGCGCCAGCAGCTTGGAGCGGGGGGGGCAAGAGACCCAGTACTTC.

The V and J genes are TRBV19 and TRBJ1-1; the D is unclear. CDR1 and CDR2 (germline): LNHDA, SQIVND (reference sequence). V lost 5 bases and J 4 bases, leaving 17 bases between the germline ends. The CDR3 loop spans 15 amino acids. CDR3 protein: CASSPRLGERTEAFF. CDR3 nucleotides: TGTGCCAGTAGTCCCCGCCTCGGGGAACGCACTGAAGCTTTCTTT.

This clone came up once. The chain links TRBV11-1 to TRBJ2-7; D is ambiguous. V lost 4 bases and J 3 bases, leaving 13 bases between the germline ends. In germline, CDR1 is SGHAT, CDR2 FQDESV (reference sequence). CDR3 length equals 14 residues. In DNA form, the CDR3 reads TGTGCCAGCAGCTCCGCCGGACGAAACTACGAGCAGTACTTC. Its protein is CASSSAGRNYEQYF.

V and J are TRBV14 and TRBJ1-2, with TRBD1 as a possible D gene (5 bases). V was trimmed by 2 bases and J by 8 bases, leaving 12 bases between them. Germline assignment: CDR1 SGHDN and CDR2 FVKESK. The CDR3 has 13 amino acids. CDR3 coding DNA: TGTGCCAGCAGCCAAAACAGGAGGAGCGGCTACACCTTC. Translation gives CASSQNRRSGYTF.

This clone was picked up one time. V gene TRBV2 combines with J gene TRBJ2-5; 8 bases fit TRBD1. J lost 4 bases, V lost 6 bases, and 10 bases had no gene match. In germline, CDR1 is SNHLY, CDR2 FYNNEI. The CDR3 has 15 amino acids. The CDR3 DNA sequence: TGTGCCAGCAGGAAAGACAGGGGTGGGAGAGAGACCCAGTACTTC. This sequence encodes CASRKDRGGRETQYF. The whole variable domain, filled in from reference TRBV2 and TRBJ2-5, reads EPEVTQTPSHQVTQMGQEVILRCVPISNHLYFYWYRQILGQKVEFLVSFYNNEISEKSEIFDDQFSVERPDGSNFTLKIRSTKLEDSAMYFCASRKDRGGRETQYFGPGTRLLVL.

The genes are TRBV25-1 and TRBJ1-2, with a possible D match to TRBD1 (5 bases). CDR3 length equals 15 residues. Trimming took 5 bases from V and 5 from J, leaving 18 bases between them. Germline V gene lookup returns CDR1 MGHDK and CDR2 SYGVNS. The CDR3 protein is CASSPNYGTRYGYTF. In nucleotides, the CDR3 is TGTGCCAGCAGTCCAAACTACGGGACCCGTTATGGCTACACCTTC.

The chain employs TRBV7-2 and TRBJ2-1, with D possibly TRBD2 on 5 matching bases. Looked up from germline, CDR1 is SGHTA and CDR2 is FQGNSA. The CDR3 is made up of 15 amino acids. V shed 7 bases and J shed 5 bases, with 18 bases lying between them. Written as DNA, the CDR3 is TGTGCCAGCAATCTAGAGGGCGGCTACCACAATGAGCAGTTCTTC. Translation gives CASNLEGGYHNEQFF.

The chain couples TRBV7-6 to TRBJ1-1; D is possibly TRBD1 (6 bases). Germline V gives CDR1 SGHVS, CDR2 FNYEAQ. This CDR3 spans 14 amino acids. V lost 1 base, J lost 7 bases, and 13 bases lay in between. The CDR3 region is CASSLDRVLDEAFF. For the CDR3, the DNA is TGTGCCAGCAGCTTAGACAGGGTCCTGGATGAAGCTTTCTTT.

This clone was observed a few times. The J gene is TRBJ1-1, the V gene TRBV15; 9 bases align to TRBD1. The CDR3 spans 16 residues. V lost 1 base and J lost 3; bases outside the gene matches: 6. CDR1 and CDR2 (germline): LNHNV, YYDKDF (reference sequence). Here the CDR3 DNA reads TGTGCCACCAGCAGAGGCCGGGGACAGGGTCACACTGAAGCTTTCTTT. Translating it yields CATSRGRGQGHTEAFF. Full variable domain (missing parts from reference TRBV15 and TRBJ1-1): DAMVIQNPRYQVTQFGKPVTLSCSQTLNHNVMYWYQQKSSQAPKLLFHYYDKDFNNEADTPDNFQSRRPNTSFCFLDIRSPGLGDTAMYLCATSRGRGQGHTEAFFGQGTRLTVV.

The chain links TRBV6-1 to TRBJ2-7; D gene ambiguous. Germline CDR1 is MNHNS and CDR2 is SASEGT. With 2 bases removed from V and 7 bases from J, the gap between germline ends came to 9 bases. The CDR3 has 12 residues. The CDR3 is CASSEIWGEQYF. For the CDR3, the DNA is TGTGCCAGCAGTGAAATTTGGGGAGAGCAGTACTTC.

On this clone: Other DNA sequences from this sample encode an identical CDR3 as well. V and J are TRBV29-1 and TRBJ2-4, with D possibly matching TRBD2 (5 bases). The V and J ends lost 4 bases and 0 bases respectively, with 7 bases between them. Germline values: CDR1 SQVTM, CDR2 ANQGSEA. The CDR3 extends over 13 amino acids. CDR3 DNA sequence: TGCAGCGTTGGAGGGCTAGCCAAAAACATTCAGTACTTC. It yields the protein CSVGGLAKNIQYF.

The CDR3 coding sequence is TGTGCCAGCAGCTTCGGCGGGGGACTCTACAATGAGCAGTTCTTC. Translated, it gives CASSFGGGLYNEQFF. V gene TRBV7-8 combines with J gene TRBJ2-1; 7 nucleotides match TRBD2. Germline lookup yields CDR1 SGHVS and CDR2 FQNEAQ. V trimming: 3 bases; J trimming: 3 bases; junction bases outside the gene matches: 5. The CDR3 length is 15 residues.